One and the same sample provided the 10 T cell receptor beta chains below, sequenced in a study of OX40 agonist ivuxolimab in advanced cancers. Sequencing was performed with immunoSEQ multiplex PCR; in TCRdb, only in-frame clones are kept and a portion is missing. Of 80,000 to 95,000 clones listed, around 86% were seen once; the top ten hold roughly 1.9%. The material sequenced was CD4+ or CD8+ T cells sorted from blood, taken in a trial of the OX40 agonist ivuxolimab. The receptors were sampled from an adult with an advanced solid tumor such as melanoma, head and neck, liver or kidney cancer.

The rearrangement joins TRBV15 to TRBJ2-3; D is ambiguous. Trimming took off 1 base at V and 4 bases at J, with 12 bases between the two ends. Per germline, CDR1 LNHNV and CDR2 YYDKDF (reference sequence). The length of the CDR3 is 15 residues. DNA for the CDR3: TGTGCCACCAGCAGAGGATCGGGCTGGGCAGATACGCAGTATTTT. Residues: CATSRGSGWADTQYF.

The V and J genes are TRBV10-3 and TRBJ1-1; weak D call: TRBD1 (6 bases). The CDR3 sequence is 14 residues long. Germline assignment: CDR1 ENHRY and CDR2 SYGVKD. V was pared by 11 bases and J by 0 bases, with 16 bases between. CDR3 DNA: TGTGCCGCGAAAGGGGGGGAGCTGAACACTGAAGCTTTCTTT. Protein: CAAKGGELNTEAFF.

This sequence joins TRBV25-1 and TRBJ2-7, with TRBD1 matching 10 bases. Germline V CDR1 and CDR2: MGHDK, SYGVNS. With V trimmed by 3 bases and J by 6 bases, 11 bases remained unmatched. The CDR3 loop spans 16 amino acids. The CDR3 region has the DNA TGTGCCAGCAGTGATTCCCTGCTTTGGGACAGGGGCGAGCAGTACTTC. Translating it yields CASSDSLLWDRGEQYF.

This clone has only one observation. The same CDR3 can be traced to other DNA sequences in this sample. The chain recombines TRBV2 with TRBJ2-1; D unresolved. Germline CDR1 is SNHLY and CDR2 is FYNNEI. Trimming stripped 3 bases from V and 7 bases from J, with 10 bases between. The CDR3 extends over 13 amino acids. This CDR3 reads CASSDVVGNEQFF. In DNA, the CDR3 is TGTGCCAGCAGTGACGTTGTGGGGAATGAGCAGTTCTTC.

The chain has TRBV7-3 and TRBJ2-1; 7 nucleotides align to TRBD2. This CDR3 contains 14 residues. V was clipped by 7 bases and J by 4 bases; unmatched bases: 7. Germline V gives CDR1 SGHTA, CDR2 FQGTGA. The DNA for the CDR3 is TGTGCCAGCAAAAAGACTAGCTCTTACAATGAGCAGTTCTTC. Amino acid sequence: CASKKTSSYNEQFF.

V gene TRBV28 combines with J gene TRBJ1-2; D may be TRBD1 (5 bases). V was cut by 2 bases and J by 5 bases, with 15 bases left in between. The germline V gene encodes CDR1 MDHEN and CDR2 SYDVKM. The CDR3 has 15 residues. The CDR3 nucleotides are TGTGCCAGCAGTTTACCCACAGGCTCTTTTTATGGCTACACCTTC. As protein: CASSLPTGSFYGYTF.

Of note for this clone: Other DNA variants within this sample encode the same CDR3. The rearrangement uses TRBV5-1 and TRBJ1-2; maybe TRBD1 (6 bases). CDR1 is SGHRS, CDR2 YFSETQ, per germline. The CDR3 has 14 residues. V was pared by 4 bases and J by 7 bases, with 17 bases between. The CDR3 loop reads CASSPLSGVGGYTF. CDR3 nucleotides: TGCGCCAGCAGCCCCCTCTCAGGGGTAGGTGGCTACACCTTC. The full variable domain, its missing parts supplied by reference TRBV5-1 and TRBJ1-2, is KAGVTQTPRYLIKTRGQQVTLSCSPISGHRSVSWYQQTPGQGLQFLFEYFSETQRNKGNFPGRFSGRQFSNSRSEMNVSTLELGDSALYLCASSPLSGVGGYTFGSGTRLTVV.

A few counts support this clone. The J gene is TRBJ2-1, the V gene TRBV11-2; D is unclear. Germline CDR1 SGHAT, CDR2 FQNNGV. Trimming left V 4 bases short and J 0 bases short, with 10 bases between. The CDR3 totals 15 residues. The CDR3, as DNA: TGTGCCAGCAGCTCTAAGCTCAGCTCCTACAATGAGCAGTTCTTC. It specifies CASSSKLSSYNEQFF. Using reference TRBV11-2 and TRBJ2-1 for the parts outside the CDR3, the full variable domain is EAGVAQSPRYKIIEKRQSVAFWCNPISGHATLYWYQQILGQGPKLLIQFQNNGVVDDSQLPKDRFSAERLKGVDSTLKIQPAKLEDSAVYLCASSSKLSSYNEQFFGPGTRLTVL.

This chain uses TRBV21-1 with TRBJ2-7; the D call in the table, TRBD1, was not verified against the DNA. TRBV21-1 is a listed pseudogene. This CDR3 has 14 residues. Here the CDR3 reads CASSRGTASYEQYF. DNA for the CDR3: TGTGCCAGCAGCAGGGGGACAGCCTCCTACGAGCAGTACTTC.

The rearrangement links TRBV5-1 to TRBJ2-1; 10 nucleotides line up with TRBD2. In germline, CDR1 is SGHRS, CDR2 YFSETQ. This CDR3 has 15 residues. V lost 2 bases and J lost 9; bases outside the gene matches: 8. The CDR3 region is CASSLEAGGLREQFF. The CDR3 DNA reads TGCGCCAGCAGCTTAGAAGCGGGGGGGCTACGTGAGCAGTTCTTC.